Following are 14 T cell receptor beta chains from one sample sequenced in a study of early T cells in non-severe SARS-CoV-2 infection (dated by TCRdb to 2020 to 2023). Library preparation was by 5' RACE. TCRdb shows the sequencer as NextSeq 500. In-frame beta chains were kept once TCRdb had trimmed the public reads at Q25 with fastp and called clones with MiXCR. Every CDR3 protein is listed once, alongside the most common genes and DNA of its rows. The sample has tens of thousands of distinct CDR3 sequences on record, approximately 10% of them singletons. The top ten hold about a tenth of the sample. The sequencing sample was made of whole blood. These receptors were collected from an adult who was a healthcare worker with PCR-confirmed SARS-CoV-2 infection or an uninfected control (not recorded which).

This clonotype was recorded at least ten times. The gene calls are TRBV3-1 and TRBJ2-2; tentatively, D is TRBD2 (5 bases). V was trimmed by 1 base and J by 7 bases, leaving 7 bases between them. The CDR3 loop spans 13 amino acids. Looked up from germline, CDR1 is LGHDT and CDR2 is YNNKEL (reference sequence). CDR3 amino acids: CASSQGSGGELFF. In nucleotides, the CDR3 is TGTGCCAGCAGCCAAGGGAGCGGCGGGGAGCTGTTTTTT.

The table lists this clonotype with many counts. This rearrangement joins TRBV9 to TRBJ1-6; D remains ambiguous. Germline-derived CDR1 and CDR2 are SGDLS and YYNGEE. Trimming shortened V by 2 bases and J by 5 bases, and 8 bases separated the two germline ends. CDR3 length equals 14 residues. The CDR3: CASSVSLDNSPLHF. The CDR3 nucleotides read TGTGCCAGCAGCGTCAGTTTGGATAATTCACCCCTCCACTTT.

This clonotype turned up a few times. This rearrangement joins TRBV7-2 to TRBJ1-6; D is unresolved. The germline V and J ends were trimmed by 4 bases and 7 bases, with 8 bases remaining between them. Germline loops: CDR1 SGHTA, CDR2 FQGNSA. The CDR3 is made up of 13 amino acids. This CDR3 is CASSSGLNSPLHF. As DNA, the CDR3 is TGTGCCAGCAGCTCGGGATTGAATTCACCCCTCCACTTT. Drawing the rest from reference TRBV7-2 and TRBJ1-6, the complete variable domain is GAGVSQSPSNKVTEKGKDVELRCDPISGHTALYWYRQSLGQGLEFLIYFQGNSAPDKSGLPSDRFSAERTGGSVSTLTIQRTQQEDSAVYLCASSSGLNSPLHFGNGTRLTVT.

This clonotype showed up many times. The J gene is TRBJ2-7, the V gene TRBV13, with 7 bases aligning to TRBD1. This CDR3 is built from 13 residues. V was clipped by 5 bases and J by 7 bases; unmatched bases: 8. Per the germline V gene, CDR1 is PRHDT and CDR2 is FYEKMQ (reference sequence). The CDR3 region is CASSRDRAEEQYF. Here the CDR3 DNA reads TGTGCCAGCAGCCGCGACAGGGCTGAGGAGCAGTACTTC.

The sample holds a few counts of this clonotype. The rearrangement links TRBV5-1 to TRBJ2-7, with a weak D call TRBD2 (5 bases). This CDR3 is 13 amino acids long. Deletions cut 4 bases from V and 0 bases from J, with 8 bases between. The V gene's germline CDR1 is SGHRS and CDR2 YFSETQ. The CDR3 DNA reads TGCGCCAGCAGCCCGGGGAGCTCCTACGAGCAGTACTTC. It is translated as CASSPGSSYEQYF.

The V gene is TRBV23-1, the J gene TRBJ1-5; weak D call: TRBD1 (5 bases). TRBV23-1 is an open reading frame whose function is uncertain. This CDR3 spans 14 amino acids. Trimming stripped 2 bases from V and 7 bases from J, with 12 bases between. The CDR3 loop is CASSQRTRAQPQHF. DNA for the CDR3: TGCGCCAGCAGTCAACGGACAAGGGCCCAGCCCCAGCATTTT.

In DNA form, the CDR3 reads TGTGCCAGCAGCTCAGGGAGGGTGAATGGCTACACCTTC. Residues: CASSSGRVNGYTF. J is TRBJ1-2 and V is TRBV11-2; perhaps TRBD1 as D (5 bases). CDR1 is SGHAT and CDR2 is FQNNGV in the germline V gene. This CDR3 is built from 13 residues. V lost 4 bases to trimming and J lost 6 bases, with 12 bases between them.

There are many counts of this clonotype. This rearrangement joins TRBV12-3 or TRBV12-4 to TRBJ1-5, with D possibly matching TRBD1 (5 bases). The V gene lost 6 bases and the J gene lost 5 bases, with 11 bases spanning the gap. The CDR3 is made up of 13 amino acids. CDR3 in DNA: TGTGCCAGCAGAAGACAGCTCGATCAGCCCCAGCATTTT. It is translated as CASRRQLDQPQHF.

This clonotype was observed many times. The chain is built from TRBV7-9 and TRBJ1-1; tentative D call: TRBD1 (6 bases). The germline CDR1 and CDR2 sequences are SEHNR and FQNEAQ (reference sequence). Trimming took 5 bases from V and 1 from J, leaving 17 bases between them. The CDR3 contains 16 residues. CDR3 DNA sequence: TGTGCCAGCAGCCCCAGTCAGGGGTCAGGGAACACTGAAGCTTTCTTT. Amino acid sequence: CASSPSQGSGNTEAFF.

This clonotype occurred many times. The V call is TRBV7-2, the J call TRBJ2-3; D may match TRBD1 or TRBD2 (6 bases each). Per germline, CDR1 SGHTA and CDR2 FQGNSA. The CDR3 has 15 residues. V was clipped by 5 bases and J by 2 bases, with 14 bases between them. The CDR3, as DNA: TGTGCCAGCAGCCCACGGGGGCATTACACAGATACGCAGTATTTT. Protein product: CASSPRGHYTDTQYF.

This chain's CDR3 is CASSRQTGDTQYF. The CDR3 bases are TGTGCCAGCAGCCGGCAAACAGGGGATACGCAGTATTTT. V usage is TRBV7-6 and J usage is TRBJ2-3, with D perhaps matching TRBD1 (6 bases). CDR1 is SGHVS and CDR2 is FNYEAQ in the germline V gene. This CDR3 spans 13 amino acids. V shed 5 bases and J shed 6 bases, with 12 bases lying between them.

This clonotype was found many times. The rearrangement joins TRBV19 to TRBJ2-7; 9 bases fit TRBD2. V lost 2 bases to trimming and J lost 4 bases; unmatched junction nucleotides: 6. Germline-derived CDR1 and CDR2 are LNHDA and SQIVND (reference sequence). The CDR3 consists of 15 residues. The CDR3 nucleotides are TGTGCCAGTAGTATAAAAGCGGGGGGCCGTTACGAGCAGTACTTC. It yields the protein CASSIKAGGRYEQYF.

In its sample, this clonotype was seen many times. The chain uses TRBV2 and TRBJ1-1, with 7 bases identical to TRBD1. The CDR3 is made up of 13 amino acids. V was pared by 5 bases and J by 4 bases, with 4 bases of the junction left unmatched. Germline loops: CDR1 SNHLY, CDR2 FYNNEI. The CDR3 here is CASSRQGGTEAFF. The CDR3 DNA reads as TGTGCCAGCAGTCGACAGGGTGGCACTGAAGCTTTCTTT.

This clonotype was picked up many times. CDR3 amino acids: CSARVTPMVNEQFF. CDR3 nucleotide sequence: TGCAGTGCTAGAGTTACTCCGATGGTCAATGAGCAGTTCTTC. The chain employs TRBV20-1 and TRBJ2-1, with unresolved D. The V and J ends lost 1 base and 6 bases respectively, with 13 bases between them. The V gene's germline CDR1 is DFQATT and CDR2 SNEGSKA (reference sequence). The CDR3 is 14 amino acids.